This T cell receptor (beta chain) was observed in a study of read filtering for tumor transcriptome and immune sequencing. Study summary: Patients were approximately 18 male and some 13 female, mean age 65.9 years, range 47 to 80. RNA-seq yielded only roughly 85 to 1,400 TCR reads, IR-seq about 4 to 10.27 million.

This clonotype was observed a few times. With 3 bases clipped from V and 1 base from J, the junction kept 10 bases outside the gene matches. Germline CDR1 SGHAT, CDR2 FQNNGV. This CDR3 is built from 17 residues. From about 400 ng of RNA, a library with molecular barcoded alpha/delta and beta/gamma adaptors was made. TCRdb re-derived calls from the reads in MiXCR, one entry per CDR3 protein. The table records over 15,000 distinct CDR3 sequences, roughly a fifth of them present only once. This TCR was sampled from a donor over 35 with multiple myeloma. The V gene is TRBV11-2, the J gene TRBJ1-1; 8 nucleotides agree with TRBD1. Material: a population of CD138-negative cells sorted from bone marrow. The CDR3 sequence: CASSFPRTGRPNTEAFF. The CDR3 bases are TGTGCCAGCAGCTTCCCCAGGACAGGGAGACCGAACACTGAAGCTTTCTTT.